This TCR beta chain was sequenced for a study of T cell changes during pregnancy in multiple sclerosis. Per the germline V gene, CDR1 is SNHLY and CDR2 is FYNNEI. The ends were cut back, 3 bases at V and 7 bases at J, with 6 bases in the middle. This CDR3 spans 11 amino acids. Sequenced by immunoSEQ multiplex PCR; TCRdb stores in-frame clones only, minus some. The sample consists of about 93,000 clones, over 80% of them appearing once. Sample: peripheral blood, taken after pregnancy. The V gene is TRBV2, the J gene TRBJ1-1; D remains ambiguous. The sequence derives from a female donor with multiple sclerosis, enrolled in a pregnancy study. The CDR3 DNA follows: TGTGCCAGCAGTGACGAGGATGAAGCTTTCTTT. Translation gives CASSDEDEAFF.